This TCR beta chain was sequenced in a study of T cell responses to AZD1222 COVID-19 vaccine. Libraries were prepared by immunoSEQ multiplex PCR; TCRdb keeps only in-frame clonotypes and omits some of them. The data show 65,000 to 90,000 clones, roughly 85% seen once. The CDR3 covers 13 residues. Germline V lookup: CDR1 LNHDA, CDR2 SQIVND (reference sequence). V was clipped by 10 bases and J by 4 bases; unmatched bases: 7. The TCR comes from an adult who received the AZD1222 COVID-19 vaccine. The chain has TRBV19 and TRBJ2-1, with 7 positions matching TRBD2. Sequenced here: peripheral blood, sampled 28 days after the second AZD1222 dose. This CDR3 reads CATRTGGYNEQFF. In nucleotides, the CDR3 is TGTGCCACGAGGACGGGAGGATACAATGAGCAGTTCTTC.